This note documents a single TCR beta chain sequence. Its antigen remains unknown. The TCR beta CDR3 regions underwent amplification using RNA transcripts as the source. TCR CDR3 underwent first-round RT-PCR with the HTBI primer set. TCRdb re-called the multiplex PCR reads with MiXCR, one entry per CDR3 protein. The sample records roughly 800,000 distinct CDR3 sequences, roughly 40% being singletons. V was trimmed by 4 bases and J by 0 bases, leaving 13 bases between them. CDR3 length: 16 amino acids. Germline V CDR1 and CDR2: SGHRS, YFSETQ. The data belong to a study of T cells in Graves' hyperthyroidism and ophthalmopathy. Stable disease denoted Graves' hyperthyroidism without ophthalmopathy progression within 18 months. The PBMCs had their origin in roughly 10 ml of fresh peripheral blood. Findings of the study overall: Median prediction lead before ophthalmopathy onset was six to eight months with the model. Separation of ophthalmopathy from stable hyperthyroidism was achieved by a 13 V-J model.

The TCR originated in a young man with Graves' hyperthyroidism. This chain uses TRBV5-1 with TRBJ2-2; no clear D gene. Sequencing was done on a sample of blood. This chain's CDR3 is CASSQEVGANTGELFF. CDR3 nucleotides: TGCGCCAGCAGCCAAGAAGTGGGCGCGAACACCGGGGAGCTGTTTTTT.